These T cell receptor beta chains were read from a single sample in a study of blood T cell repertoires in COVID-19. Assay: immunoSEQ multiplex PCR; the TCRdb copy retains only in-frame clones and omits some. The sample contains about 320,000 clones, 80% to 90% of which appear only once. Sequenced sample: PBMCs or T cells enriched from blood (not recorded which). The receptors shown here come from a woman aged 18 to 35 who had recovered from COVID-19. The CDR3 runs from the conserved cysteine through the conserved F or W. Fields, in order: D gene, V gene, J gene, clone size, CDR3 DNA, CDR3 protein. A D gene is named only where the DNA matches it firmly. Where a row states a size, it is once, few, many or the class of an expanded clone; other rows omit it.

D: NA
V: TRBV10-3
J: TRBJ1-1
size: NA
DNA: TGTGCCATCAACCAGGGGATGAACACTGAAGCTTTCTTT
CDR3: CAINQGMNTEAFF

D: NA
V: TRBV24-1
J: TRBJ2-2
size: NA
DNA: TGTGCCACTTCTGACTCTGTGCAGGGGAACACCGGGGAGCTGTTTTTT
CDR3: CATSDSVQGNTGELFF

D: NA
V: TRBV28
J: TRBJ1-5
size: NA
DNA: TGTGCCAGCAGCGGCCGACACTTCTCCAATCAGCCCCAGCATTTT
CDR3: CASSGRHFSNQPQHF

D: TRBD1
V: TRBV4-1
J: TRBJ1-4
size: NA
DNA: TGCGCCAGCAGTCGATCCGGGACAGGGGGTAGAACTAATGAAAAACTGTTTTTT
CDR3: CASSRSGTGGRTNEKLFF

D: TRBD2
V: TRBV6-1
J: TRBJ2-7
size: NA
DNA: TGTGCCAGCAGTGAAGATCTAGCGGGAGGTTCCTACGAGCAGTACTTC
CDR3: CASSEDLAGGSYEQYF

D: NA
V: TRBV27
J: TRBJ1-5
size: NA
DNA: TGTGCCAGCAGAGGCAGGGTGCGGCAGCCCCAGCATTTT
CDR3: CASRGRVRQPQHF

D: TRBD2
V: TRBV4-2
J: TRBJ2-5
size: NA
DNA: TGTGCCAGCAGCCAGAGGGCTAGCGGGGGATTCCAAGAGACCCAGTACTTC
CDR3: CASSQRASGGFQETQYF

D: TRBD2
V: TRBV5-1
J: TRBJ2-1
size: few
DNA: TGCGCCAGCAGCTTGGGAAGCGGGGGAGACAATGAGCAGTTCTTC
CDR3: CASSLGSGGDNEQFF

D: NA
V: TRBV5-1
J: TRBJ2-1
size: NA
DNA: TGCGCCAGCAGCTTGGCAGTCTCGAGGGACAATGAGCAGTTCTTC
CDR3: CASSLAVSRDNEQFF

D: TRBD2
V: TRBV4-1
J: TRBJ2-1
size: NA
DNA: TGCGCCAGCAGCCTCGGGACTAGTTTTAGCACTGAGCAGTTCTTC
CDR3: CASSLGTSFSTEQFF

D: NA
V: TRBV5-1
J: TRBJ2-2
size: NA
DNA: TGCGCCAGCAGCTTGATAACAGGAAACACCGGGGAGCTGTTTTTT
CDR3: CASSLITGNTGELFF

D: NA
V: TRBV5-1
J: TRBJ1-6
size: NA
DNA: TGCGCCAGCAGCTTCACATCCCGGGATTCTAATTCACCCCTCCACTTT
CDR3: CASSFTSRDSNSPLHF

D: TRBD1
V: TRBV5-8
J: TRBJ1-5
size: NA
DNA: TGTGCCAGCAGGCGGACAGGGGCAAGCAATCAGCCCCAGCATTTT
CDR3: CASRRTGASNQPQHF

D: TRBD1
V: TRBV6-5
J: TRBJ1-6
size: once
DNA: TGTGCCAGCAGTTCAGGGGGCCGGGTAAATTCACCCCTCCACTTT
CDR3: CASSSGGRVNSPLHF

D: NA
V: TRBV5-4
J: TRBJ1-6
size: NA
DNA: TGTGCCAGCAGCTTGGACGGGAACCTTAATTCACCCCTCCACTTT
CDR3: CASSLDGNLNSPLHF

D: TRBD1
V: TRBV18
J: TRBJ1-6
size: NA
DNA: TGTGCCAGCTCATCCGGACAGGGTGGTTCACCCCTCCACTTT
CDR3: CASSSGQGGSPLHF

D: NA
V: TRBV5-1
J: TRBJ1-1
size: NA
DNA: TGCGCCAGCAGCTTGGCCCCAGGGTCGGGGACTACTGAAGCTTTCTTT
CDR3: CASSLAPGSGTTEAFF

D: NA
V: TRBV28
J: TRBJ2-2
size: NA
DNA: TGTGCCAGCGAGAACAGGGAAAGCGGGGAGCTGTTTTTT
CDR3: CASENRESGELFF

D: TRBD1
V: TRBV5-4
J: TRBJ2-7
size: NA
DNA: TGTGCCAGCAGTTCTCCGGGACAGGGGCCCTCCTACGAGCAGTACTTC
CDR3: CASSSPGQGPSYEQYF

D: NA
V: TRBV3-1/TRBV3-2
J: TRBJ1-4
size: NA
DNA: TGTGCCAGCAGCCAAGGAACAGCCCCGGCTAATGAAAAACTGTTTTTT
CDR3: CASSQGTAPANEKLFF

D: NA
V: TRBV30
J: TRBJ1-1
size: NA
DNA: TGTGCCTGGAGTTTACAGGGAATGAACACTGAAGCTTTCTTT
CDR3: CAWSLQGMNTEAFF

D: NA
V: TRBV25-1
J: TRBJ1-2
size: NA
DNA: TGTGCCAGCAGTGAATCGGATCACGGGGACTATGGCTACACCTTC
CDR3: CASSESDHGDYGYTF

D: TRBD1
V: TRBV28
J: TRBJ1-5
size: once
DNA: TGTGCCAGCAGTTCCATACAGGGGTCCCAGCCCCAGCATTTT
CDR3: CASSSIQGSQPQHF

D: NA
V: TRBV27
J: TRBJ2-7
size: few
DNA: TGTGCCAGCAGTTTTGGGAGGGGGACCTACGAGCAGTACTTC
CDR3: CASSFGRGTYEQYF

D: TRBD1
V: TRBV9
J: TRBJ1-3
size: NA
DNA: TGTGCCAGCAGCCACGGGACAGACTCTGGAAACACCATATATTTT
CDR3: CASSHGTDSGNTIYF

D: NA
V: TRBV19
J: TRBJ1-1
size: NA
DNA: TGTGCCAGTAGTACCCCCTTGGACAGCACTGAAGCTTTCTTT
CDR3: CASSTPLDSTEAFF

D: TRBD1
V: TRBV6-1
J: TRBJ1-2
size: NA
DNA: TGTGCCAGCAGTGGACCCAGGGGGCGCGAGGGGATGAACTATGGCTACACCTTC
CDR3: CASSGPRGREGMNYGYTF

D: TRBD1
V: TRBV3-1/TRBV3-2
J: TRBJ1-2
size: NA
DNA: TGTGCCAGCAGCCAAGTTAACAGGGGGGCCAACTATGGCTACACCTTC
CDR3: CASSQVNRGANYGYTF

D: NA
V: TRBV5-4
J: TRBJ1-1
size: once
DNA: TGTGCCAGCAGCTGGGGAGGGTGGGGAACTGAAGCTTTCTTT
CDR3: CASSWGGWGTEAFF

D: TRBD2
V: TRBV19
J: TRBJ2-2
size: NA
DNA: TGTGCCAGCAGGACTAGCGGGAACACCGGGGAGCTGTTTTTT
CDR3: CASRTSGNTGELFF

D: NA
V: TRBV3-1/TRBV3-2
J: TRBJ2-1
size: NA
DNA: TGTGCCAGCAGCCAATTAACTTATCAGTTCTTC
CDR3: CASSQLTYQFF

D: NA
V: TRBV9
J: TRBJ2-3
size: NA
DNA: TGTGCCAGCAGCGTAGAGGCTGGTAGCACGGGTCTCGATACGCAGTATTTT
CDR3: CASSVEAGSTGLDTQYF

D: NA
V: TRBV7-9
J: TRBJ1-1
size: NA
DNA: TGTGCCAGCAGCTTAGAACAGGGAGCTACTGAAGCTTTCTTT
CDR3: CASSLEQGATEAFF

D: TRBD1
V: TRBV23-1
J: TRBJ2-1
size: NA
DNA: TGCGCCAGCAGTCCCTGGGACAGTTCCAATGAGCAGTTCTTC
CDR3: CASSPWDSSNEQFF

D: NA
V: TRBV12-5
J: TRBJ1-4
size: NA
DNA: TGTGCTAGTGGTTTGGGCGGCTGGGATGAAAAACTGTTTTTT
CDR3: CASGLGGWDEKLFF

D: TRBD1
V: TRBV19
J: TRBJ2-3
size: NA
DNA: TGTGCCAGTAGTGGTGACAGGGTCAGAGGCACAGATACGCAGTATTTT
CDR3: CASSGDRVRGTDTQYF

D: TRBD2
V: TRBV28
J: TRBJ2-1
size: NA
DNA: TGTGCCAGCAGTCCTCCTTTAATAGCGGGAGCGGGTATCGATGAGCAGTTCTTC
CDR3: CASSPPLIAGAGIDEQFF

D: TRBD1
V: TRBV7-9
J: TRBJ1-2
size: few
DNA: TGTGCCAGCAGCGGATGGTCTGGGACAGGGCATGGCTACACCTTC
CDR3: CASSGWSGTGHGYTF

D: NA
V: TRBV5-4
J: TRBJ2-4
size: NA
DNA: TGTGCCAGCAGCGCAACTGAAAACATTCAGTACTTC
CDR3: CASSATENIQYF

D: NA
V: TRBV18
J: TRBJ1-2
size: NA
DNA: TGTGCCAGCTCCCAGAGGGCCGGGAGCCCGTCTGGCTACACCTTC
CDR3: CASSQRAGSPSGYTF

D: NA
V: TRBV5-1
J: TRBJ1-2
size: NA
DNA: TGCGCCAGCAGCCTGTATGAGGGCCGGGATGGCTACACCTTC
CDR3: CASSLYEGRDGYTF

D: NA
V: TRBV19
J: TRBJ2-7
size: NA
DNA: TGTGCCAGTAGTCCTTTAGTACAGGGTCCGAGTGAGCAGTACTTC
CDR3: CASSPLVQGPSEQYF

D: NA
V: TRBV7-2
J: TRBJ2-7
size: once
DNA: TGTGCCAGCAGCTTAGCGGGAGAGTCCTACGAGCAGTACTTC
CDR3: CASSLAGESYEQYF

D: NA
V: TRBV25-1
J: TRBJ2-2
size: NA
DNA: TGTGCCAGCAGTGAAGGTGGGCAGGGTGTCACCGGGGAGCTGTTTTTT
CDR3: CASSEGGQGVTGELFF

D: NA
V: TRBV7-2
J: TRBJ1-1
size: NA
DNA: TGTGCCAGCACCGATGCGACAGCCACTGAAGCTTTCTTT
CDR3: CASTDATATEAFF

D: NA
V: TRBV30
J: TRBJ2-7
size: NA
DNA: TGTGCCTGGAGCGACCCCCGACCAGGCTCCTACGAGCAGTACTTC
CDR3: CAWSDPRPGSYEQYF

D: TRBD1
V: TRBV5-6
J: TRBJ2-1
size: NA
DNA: TGTGCCAGCATCACCAGGACAGGGGGCGGTAGGTACAATGAGCAGTTCTTC
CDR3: CASITRTGGGRYNEQFF

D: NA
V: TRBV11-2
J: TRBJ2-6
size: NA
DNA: TGTGCCAGCAGCCATACAGCTTATGCTGGGGCCAACGTCCTGACTTTC
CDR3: CASSHTAYAGANVLTF

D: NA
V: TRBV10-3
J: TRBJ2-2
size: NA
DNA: TGTGCCATCAGTGACACAGGGTCGCGCACCGGGGAGCTGTTTTTT
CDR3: CAISDTGSRTGELFF